This T cell receptor (beta chain) was sequenced during a study of liver allograft versus peripheral blood T cells. Study in general: Within transplanted livers, the T cell receptor repertoires were examined and compared against the repertoires present in the peripheral blood of liver transplant recipients.

TCRdb re-called the reads through MiXCR, storing one row per CDR3 protein. The top ten hold about 4.2% of the sample, which has roughly 8,000 distinct CDR3 sequences, roughly 18% seen once. About this clonotype itself: Its antigen is undetermined.

General study results and limits: Intra-allograft T cell receptor repertoires in the liver reportedly differed from peripheral blood repertoires.

The germline V and J ends were trimmed by 3 bases and 2 bases, with 12 bases remaining between them. The germline V gene has CDR1 MGHDK and CDR2 SYGVNS. The CDR3 consists of 15 residues. The clonotype was recovered from a human patient who had a liver transplant. A share of the T cells may be of graft donor origin. The rearrangement links TRBV25-1 to TRBJ2-3, with D perhaps matching TRBD2 (6 bases). The CDR3 region is CASSELPGDTDTQYF. The CDR3 coding sequence is TGTGCCAGCAGTGAGCTTCCGGGAGACACAGATACGCAGTATTTT.